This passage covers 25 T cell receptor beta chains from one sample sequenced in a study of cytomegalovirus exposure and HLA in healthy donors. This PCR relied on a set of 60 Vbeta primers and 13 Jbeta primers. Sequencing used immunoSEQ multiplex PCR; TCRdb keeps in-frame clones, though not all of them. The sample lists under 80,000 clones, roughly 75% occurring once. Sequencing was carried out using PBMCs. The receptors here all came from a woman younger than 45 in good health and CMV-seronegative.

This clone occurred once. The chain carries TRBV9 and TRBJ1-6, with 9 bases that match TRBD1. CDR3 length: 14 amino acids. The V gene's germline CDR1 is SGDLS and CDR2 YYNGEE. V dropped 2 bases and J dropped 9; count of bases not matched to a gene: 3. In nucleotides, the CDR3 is TGTGCCAGCAGCGTGGGACAGGGCCGTTCACCCCTCCACTTT. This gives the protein CASSVGQGRSPLHF.

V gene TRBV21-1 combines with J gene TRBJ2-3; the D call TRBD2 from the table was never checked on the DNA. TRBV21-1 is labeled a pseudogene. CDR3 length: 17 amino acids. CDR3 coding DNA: TGTGCCAGCAGCAAAGGAACGGGAGGGCCTTTGACAGATACGCAGTATTTT. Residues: CASSKGTGGPLTDTQYF.

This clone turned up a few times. The CDR3 here is CASKAGTQETQYF. The CDR3 region has the DNA TGTGCCAGCAAAGCGGGCACCCAAGAGACCCAGTACTTC. J is TRBJ2-5 and V is TRBV6-5, with a possible D match to TRBD2 (6 bases). Germline V gene data show CDR1 as MNHEY and CDR2 as SVGAGI. The CDR3 length is 13 residues. Trimming took 7 bases from V and 1 from J, leaving 10 bases between them.

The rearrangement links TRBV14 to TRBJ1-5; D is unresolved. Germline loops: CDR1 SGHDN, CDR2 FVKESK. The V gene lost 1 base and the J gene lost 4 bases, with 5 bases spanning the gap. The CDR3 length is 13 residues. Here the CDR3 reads CASSQAGNQPQHF. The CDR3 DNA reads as TGTGCCAGCAGCCAAGCGGGGAATCAGCCCCAGCATTTT.

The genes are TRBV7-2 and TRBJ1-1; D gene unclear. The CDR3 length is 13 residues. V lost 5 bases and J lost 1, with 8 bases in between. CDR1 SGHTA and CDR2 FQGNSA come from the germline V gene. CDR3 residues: CASSDRGNTEAFF. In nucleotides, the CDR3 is TGTGCCAGCAGCGATCGAGGGAACACTGAAGCTTTCTTT.

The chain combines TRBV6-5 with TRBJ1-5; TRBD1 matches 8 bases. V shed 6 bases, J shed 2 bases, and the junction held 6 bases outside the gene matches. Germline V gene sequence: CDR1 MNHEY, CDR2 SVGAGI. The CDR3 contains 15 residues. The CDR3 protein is CASSTTGGRNQPQHF. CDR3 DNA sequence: TGTGCCAGCAGCACAACAGGGGGTCGCAATCAGCCCCAGCATTTT.

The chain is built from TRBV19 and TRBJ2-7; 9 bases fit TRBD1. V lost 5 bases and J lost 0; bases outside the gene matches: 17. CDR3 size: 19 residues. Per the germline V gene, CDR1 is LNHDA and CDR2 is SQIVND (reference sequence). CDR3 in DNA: TGTGCCAGTAGTTTACAGGGGGCGAATAGTAAGCTCTCCTCCTACGAGCAGTACTTC. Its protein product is CASSLQGANSKLSSYEQYF.

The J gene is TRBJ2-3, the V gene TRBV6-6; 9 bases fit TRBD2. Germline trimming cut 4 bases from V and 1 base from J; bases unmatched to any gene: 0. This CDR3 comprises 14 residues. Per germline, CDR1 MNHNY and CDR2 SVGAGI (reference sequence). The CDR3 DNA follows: TGTGCCAGCAGTTTAGCGGGAGGCACAGATACGCAGTATTTT. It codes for CASSLAGGTDTQYF.

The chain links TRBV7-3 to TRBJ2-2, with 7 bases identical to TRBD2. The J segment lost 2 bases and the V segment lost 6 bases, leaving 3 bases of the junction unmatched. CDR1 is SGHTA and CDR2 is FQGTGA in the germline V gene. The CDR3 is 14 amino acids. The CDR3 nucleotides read TGTGCCAGCAGTCTAGCGGCAAACACCGGGGAGCTGTTTTTT. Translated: CASSLAANTGELFF. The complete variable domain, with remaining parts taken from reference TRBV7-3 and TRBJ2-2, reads GAGVSQTPSNKVTEKGKYVELRCDPISGHTALYWYRQSLGQGPEFLIYFQGTGAADDSGLPNDRFFAVRPEGSVSTLKIQRTERGDSAVYLCASSLAANTGELFFGEGSRLTVL.

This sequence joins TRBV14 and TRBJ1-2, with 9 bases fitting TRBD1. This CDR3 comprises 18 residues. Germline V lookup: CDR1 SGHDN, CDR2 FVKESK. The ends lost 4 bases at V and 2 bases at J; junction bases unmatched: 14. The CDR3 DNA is TGTGCCAGCAGCCCGCTTTTCCCCCGGACAGGGGAGAACTATGGCTACACCTTC. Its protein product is CASSPLFPRTGENYGYTF.

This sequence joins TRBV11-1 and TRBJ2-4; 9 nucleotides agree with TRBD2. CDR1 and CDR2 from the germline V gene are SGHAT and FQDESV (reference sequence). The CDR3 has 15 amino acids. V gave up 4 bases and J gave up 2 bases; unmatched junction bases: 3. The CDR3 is CASSSSGTSKNIQYF. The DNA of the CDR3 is TGTGCCAGCAGCTCTAGCGGGACTTCCAAAAACATTCAGTACTTC.

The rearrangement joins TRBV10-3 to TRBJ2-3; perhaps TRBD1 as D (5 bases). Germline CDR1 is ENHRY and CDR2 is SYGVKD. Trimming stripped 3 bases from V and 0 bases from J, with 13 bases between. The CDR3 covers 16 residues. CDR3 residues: CAISELGRASTDTQYF. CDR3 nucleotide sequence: TGTGCCATCAGTGAACTCGGCAGGGCCAGCACAGATACGCAGTATTTT.

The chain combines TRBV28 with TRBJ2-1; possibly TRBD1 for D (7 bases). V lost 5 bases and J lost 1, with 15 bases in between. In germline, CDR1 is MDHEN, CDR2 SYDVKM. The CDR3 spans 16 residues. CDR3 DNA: TGTGCCAGCAGTCTCGCGGGACAGCGATCCTACAATGAGCAGTTCTTC. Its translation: CASSLAGQRSYNEQFF. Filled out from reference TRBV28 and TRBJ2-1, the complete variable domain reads DVKVTQSSRYLVKRTGEKVFLECVQDMDHENMFWYRQDPGLGLRLIYFSYDVKMKEKGDIPEGYSVSREKKERFSLILESASTNQTSMYLCASSLAGQRSYNEQFFGPGTRLTVL.

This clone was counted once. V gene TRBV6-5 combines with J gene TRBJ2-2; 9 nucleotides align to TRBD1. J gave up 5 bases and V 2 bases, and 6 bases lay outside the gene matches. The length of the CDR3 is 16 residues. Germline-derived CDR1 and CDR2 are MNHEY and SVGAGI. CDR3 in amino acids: CASSYTHRGRTGELFF. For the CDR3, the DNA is TGTGCCAGCAGTTACACCCACAGGGGGCGAACCGGGGAGCTGTTTTTT.

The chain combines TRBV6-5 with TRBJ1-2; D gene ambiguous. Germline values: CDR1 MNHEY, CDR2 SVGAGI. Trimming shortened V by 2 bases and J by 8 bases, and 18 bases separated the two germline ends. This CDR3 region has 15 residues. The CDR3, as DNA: TGTGCCAGCAGTTACGGGCAGTCCCAAGTAAGGGGCTACACCTTC. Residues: CASSYGQSQVRGYTF.

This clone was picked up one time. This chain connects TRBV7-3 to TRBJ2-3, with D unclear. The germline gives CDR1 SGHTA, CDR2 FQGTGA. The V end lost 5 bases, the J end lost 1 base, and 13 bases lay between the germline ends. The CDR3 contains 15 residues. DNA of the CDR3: TGTGCCAGCAGCCTAGATCCTATGGGCACAGATACGCAGTATTTT. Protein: CASSLDPMGTDTQYF.

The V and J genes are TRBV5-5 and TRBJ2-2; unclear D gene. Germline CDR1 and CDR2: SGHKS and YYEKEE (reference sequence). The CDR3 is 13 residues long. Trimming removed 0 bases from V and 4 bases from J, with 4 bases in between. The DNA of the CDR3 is TGTGCCAGCAGCTTGGCTCTCACCGGGGAGCTGTTTTTT. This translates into CASSLALTGELFF. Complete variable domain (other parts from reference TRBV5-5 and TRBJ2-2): DAGVTQSPTHLIKTRGQQVTLRCSPISGHKSVSWYQQVLGQGPQFIFQYYEKEERGRGNFPDRFSARQFPNYSSELNVNALLLGDSALYLCASSLALTGELFFGEGSRLTVL.

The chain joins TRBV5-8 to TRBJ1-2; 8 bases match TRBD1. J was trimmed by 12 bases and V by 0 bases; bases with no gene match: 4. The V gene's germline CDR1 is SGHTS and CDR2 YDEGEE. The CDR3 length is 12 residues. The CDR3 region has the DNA TGTGCCAGCAGCTTGGGACAGGGGAGAGACACCTTC. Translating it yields CASSLGQGRDTF.

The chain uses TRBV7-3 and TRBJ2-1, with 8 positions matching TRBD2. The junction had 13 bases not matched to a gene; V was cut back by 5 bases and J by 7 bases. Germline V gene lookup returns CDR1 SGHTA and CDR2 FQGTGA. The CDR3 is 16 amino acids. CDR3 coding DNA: TGTGCCAGCAGCCTGGCCCCTTTAGCGGGAAGTAATGAGCAGTTCTTC. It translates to CASSLAPLAGSNEQFF.

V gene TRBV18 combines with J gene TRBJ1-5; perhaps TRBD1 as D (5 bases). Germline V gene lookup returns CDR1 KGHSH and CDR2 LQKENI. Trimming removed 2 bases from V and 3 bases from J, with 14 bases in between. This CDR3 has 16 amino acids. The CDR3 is CASSPSNVGHNQPQHF. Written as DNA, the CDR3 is TGTGCCAGCTCACCAAGTAACGTAGGACACAATCAGCCCCAGCATTTT.

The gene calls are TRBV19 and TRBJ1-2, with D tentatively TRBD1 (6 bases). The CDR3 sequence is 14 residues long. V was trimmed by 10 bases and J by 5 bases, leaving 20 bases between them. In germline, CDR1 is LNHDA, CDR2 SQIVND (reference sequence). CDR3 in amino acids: CATRSRSGEYGYTF. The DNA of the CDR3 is TGTGCCACCCGAAGTCGGTCAGGGGAGTATGGCTACACCTTC.

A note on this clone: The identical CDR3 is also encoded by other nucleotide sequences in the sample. In DNA, the CDR3 is TGTGCCAGCAGAGCTAGGGGCCCAGATACGCAGTATTTT. Translating it yields CASRARGPDTQYF. The rearrangement uses TRBV27 and TRBJ2-3; TRBD1 might be the D (5 bases). Germline CDR1 MNHEY, CDR2 SMNVEV (reference sequence). This CDR3 has 13 residues. With 6 bases removed from V and 4 bases from J, the gap between germline ends came to 11 bases.

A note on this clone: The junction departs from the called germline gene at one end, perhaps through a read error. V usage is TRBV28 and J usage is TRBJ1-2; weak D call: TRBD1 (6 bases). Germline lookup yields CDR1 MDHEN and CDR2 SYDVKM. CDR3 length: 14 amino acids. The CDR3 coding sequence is TGTGCCAGCAGCCCCACTGACAGGTTCTATGGCTACCCCTTC. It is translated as CASSPTDRFYGYPF.

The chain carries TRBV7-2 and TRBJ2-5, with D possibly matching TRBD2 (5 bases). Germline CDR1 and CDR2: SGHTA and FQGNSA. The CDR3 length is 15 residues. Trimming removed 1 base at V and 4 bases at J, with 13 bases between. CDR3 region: CASSLGIGVAETQYF. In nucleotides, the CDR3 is TGTGCCAGCAGCTTAGGAATCGGGGTCGCAGAGACCCAGTACTTC.

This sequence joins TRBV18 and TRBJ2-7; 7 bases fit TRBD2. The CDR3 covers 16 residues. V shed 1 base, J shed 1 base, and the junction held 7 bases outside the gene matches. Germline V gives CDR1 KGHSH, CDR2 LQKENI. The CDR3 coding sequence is TGTGCCAGCTCACCACTAGCGGGCCCTTCTTCCTACGAGCAGTACGTC. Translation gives CASSPLAGPSSYEQYV.